Following are 29 T cell receptor beta chains from one sample sequenced in a study of T-cell reconstitution after alpha-beta-depleted transplantation in children. Preparation of the TCRbeta library involved a method that used unique molecular identifiers. TCRdb passed the PCR reads through MiXCR, listing each CDR3 protein once. The sample comprises roughly 250,000 distinct CDR3 sequences, roughly 7.7% of which are singletons, and approximately 6% rests with the top ten. The sequencing used PBMCs, mostly from graft donor cells, collected 180 days after TCRalphabeta/CD19-depleted stem cell transplant. The receptors were gathered from a male patient younger than 18 who had a stem cell transplant for acute lymphoblastic leukemia, so the T cells may come from the graft donor.

This clonotype has ten or more counts. The chain recombines TRBV5-1 with TRBJ2-5; D is possibly TRBD2 (6 bases). The germline gives CDR1 SGHRS, CDR2 YFSETQ. Deletions cut 0 bases from V and 0 bases from J, with 12 bases between. The CDR3 sequence is 16 residues long. The CDR3 region has the DNA TGCGCCAGCAGCTTGGTGATGGGGGGAAACCAAGAGACCCAGTACTTC. This gives the protein CASSLVMGGNQETQYF.

This clonotype was found once. A much larger clone lies a single base off, so this may be a read error. The V call is TRBV7-3, the J call TRBJ1-2, with 9 bases matching TRBD1. The CDR3 spans 13 residues. CDR1 is SGHTA and CDR2 is FQGTGA in the germline V gene. In DNA, the CDR3 is TGTGTCAGCAGCTCTCGGACAGGGGATGGCTACACCTTC. This gives the protein CVSSSRTGDGYTF.

Many counts were recorded for this clonotype. The genes are TRBV5-1 and TRBJ2-1; perhaps TRBD2 as D (6 bases). V lost 1 base to trimming and J lost 6 bases, with 17 bases between them. CDR1 is SGHRS, CDR2 YFSETQ, per germline. The CDR3 totals 16 residues. For the CDR3, the DNA is TGCGCCAGCAGCTTGAGGGCGGGGCGGGGATTCAATGAGCAGTTCTTC. Its protein is CASSLRAGRGFNEQFF.

The sample holds many counts of this clonotype. This chain uses TRBV5-4 with TRBJ2-5; 8 nucleotides line up with TRBD1. Germline assignment: CDR1 SGHNT and CDR2 YYREEE (reference sequence). CDR3 length: 16 residues. The J segment lost 5 bases and the V segment lost 0 bases, leaving 9 bases of the junction unmatched. The CDR3 spells CASSLGSTGVQETQYF. The DNA of the CDR3 is TGTGCCAGCAGCTTGGGGTCGACAGGGGTCCAGGAGACCCAGTACTTC.

This clonotype has ten or more counts. The V gene is TRBV24-1, the J gene TRBJ2-2; D is perhaps TRBD1 or TRBD2 (6 bases each). Trimming took off 2 bases at V and 5 bases at J, with 14 bases between the two ends. The CDR3 has 16 residues. From germline, CDR1 is KGHDR and CDR2 SFDVKD. The CDR3 DNA reads TGTGCCACCAGTGATTGGGACTTTAGGGGGACCGGGGAGCTGTTTTTT. This gives the protein CATSDWDFRGTGELFF.

The chain joins TRBV15 to TRBJ2-1, with D maybe TRBD1 (6 bases). CDR1 and CDR2 from the germline V gene are LNHNV and YYDKDF (reference sequence). The CDR3 extends over 18 amino acids. V lost 5 bases and J 0 bases, leaving 20 bases between the germline ends. This chain's CDR3 is CATSPRGGDTSSYNEQFF. DNA of the CDR3: TGTGCCACCAGCCCCCGGGGTGGGGACACGAGCTCCTACAATGAGCAGTTCTTC.

In its sample, this clonotype was seen many times. The chain combines TRBV5-1 with TRBJ2-5, with a possible D match to TRBD1 (5 bases). The CDR3 covers 14 residues. The germline V gene encodes CDR1 SGHRS and CDR2 YFSETQ. The germline V and J ends were trimmed by 0 bases and 9 bases, with 15 bases remaining between them. The CDR3 DNA sequence: TGCGCCAGCAGCTTGGTACAGCCAGGGAAGGCCCAGTACTTC. Protein sequence: CASSLVQPGKAQYF.

This clonotype has at least ten counts. V usage is TRBV5-1 and J usage is TRBJ2-7, with D possibly TRBD1 on 5 matching bases. CDR3 length: 15 residues. Germline CDR1 SGHRS, CDR2 YFSETQ. The ends were cut back, 4 bases at V and 4 bases at J, with 18 bases in the middle. The chain's CDR3 is CASSRGAGKEYEQYF. In DNA form, the CDR3 reads TGCGCCAGCAGCCGCGGAGCAGGGAAAGAATACGAGCAGTACTTC.

This clonotype came up many times. The CDR3 sequence is CASSLSKRALHYGYTF. The CDR3 DNA reads as TGTGCCAGCAGTTTATCGAAAAGGGCCCTTCACTATGGCTACACCTTC. This chain uses TRBV27 with TRBJ1-2, with D uncertain. CDR1 is MNHEY, CDR2 SMNVEV, per germline (reference sequence). This CDR3 is 16 amino acids long. With 0 bases removed from V and 3 bases from J, the gap between germline ends came to 14 bases.

Details on this clonotype: A much larger clone differs from this one at a single base, so this may be a read error. The chain links TRBV7-2 to TRBJ1-5; D may be TRBD1 (6 bases). V was pared by 6 bases and J by 3 bases, with 21 bases between. Per the germline V gene, CDR1 is SGHTA and CDR2 is FQGNSA. This CDR3 contains 17 residues. The CDR3 is CASRRRGRSYINQPQHF. The CDR3 nucleotides read TGTGCCAGCAGGAGAAGGGGGAGGTCTTATATCAATCAGCCCCAGCATTTT.

V usage is TRBV5-1 and J usage is TRBJ2-1; D not certain. CDR3 size: 16 residues. In germline, CDR1 is SGHRS, CDR2 YFSETQ. Trimming took off 4 bases at V and 0 bases at J, with 14 bases between the two ends. CDR3 protein: CASSPLRRSSYNEQFF. For the CDR3, the DNA is TGCGCCAGCAGCCCGCTCCGAAGGAGCTCCTACAATGAGCAGTTCTTC.

This sequence joins TRBV28 and TRBJ1-1; 7 positions match TRBD1. The CDR3 runs to 14 residues. The V segment lost 5 bases and the J segment 3 bases; nucleotides outside the gene matches: 6. Germline-derived CDR1 and CDR2 are MDHEN and SYDVKM. CDR3 DNA: TGTGCCAGCAGTCCCTGGGACAGATACACTGAAGCTTTCTTT. Its protein product is CASSPWDRYTEAFF.

This clonotype was seen ten or more times. The chain is built from TRBV6-1 and TRBJ1-2; D not certain. In germline, CDR1 is MNHNS, CDR2 SASEGT. The CDR3 has 14 residues. V shed 6 bases and J shed 3 bases, with 14 bases lying between them. The CDR3 protein is CASRSRQKHYGYTF. The CDR3 DNA follows: TGTGCCAGCAGATCCCGCCAGAAACACTATGGCTACACCTTC.

V and J are TRBV24-1 and TRBJ1-5; 9 bases are a match to TRBD1. The CDR3 totals 17 residues. Germline CDR1 KGHDR, CDR2 SFDVKD. The J segment lost 12 bases and the V segment lost 0 bases, leaving 14 bases of the junction unmatched. The CDR3 loop is CATSDLTTGGPDLSQHF. In DNA, the CDR3 is TGTGCCACCAGTGATTTGACGACAGGGGGGCCCGATTTGAGCCAGCATTTT.

This clonotype has at least ten counts. This chain joins TRBV5-6 and TRBJ2-1; 8 bases are shared with TRBD1. CDR1 and CDR2 (germline): SGHDT, YYEEEE. There are 16 residues in the CDR3. Trimming removed 0 bases from V and 7 bases from J; junction bases left unmatched: 9. For the CDR3, the DNA is TGTGCCAGCAGCTTGGCCAGGGGTGACAGGGGAAATGAGCAGTTCTTC. Translated: CASSLARGDRGNEQFF.

This clonotype was seen many times. The rearrangement joins TRBV11-2 to TRBJ2-1; a possible D gene is TRBD1 (6 bases). The CDR3 totals 13 residues. Germline-derived CDR1 and CDR2 are SGHAT and FQNNGV. With 5 bases removed from V and 7 bases from J, the gap between germline ends came to 12 bases. The DNA of the CDR3 is TGTGCCAGCAGCGTGACAGGCCAAAATGAGCAGTTCTTC. This translates into CASSVTGQNEQFF.

This clonotype was seen many times. The chain uses TRBV27 and TRBJ2-7; tentative D call: TRBD2 (6 bases). Germline CDR1 reads MNHEY; CDR2 reads SMNVEV (reference sequence). The V and J ends lost 6 bases and 0 bases respectively, with 15 bases between them. The CDR3 totals 15 residues. Written as DNA, the CDR3 is TGTGCCAGCAGACGGGACTTCCCGAGCTCCTACGAGCAGTACTTC. As protein: CASRRDFPSSYEQYF.

This clonotype was found many times. This sequence joins TRBV28 and TRBJ2-3; possible D gene TRBD2, 6 bases. Germline values: CDR1 MDHEN, CDR2 SYDVKM. V was shortened by 5 bases and J by 2 bases, with 20 bases between the two germline ends. This CDR3 contains 17 residues. This CDR3 reads CASSPRDLSTHTDTQYF. Here the CDR3 DNA reads TGTGCCAGCAGTCCGAGGGACTTGTCGACCCACACAGATACGCAGTATTTT.

The chain is built from TRBV24-1 and TRBJ2-1; the D gene is possibly TRBD2 (5 bases). Germline assignment: CDR1 KGHDR and CDR2 SFDVKD. The CDR3 totals 14 residues. The V end lost 4 bases, the J end lost 10 bases, and 16 bases lay between the germline ends. DNA of the CDR3: TGTGCCACCAGTGAGGCGGGTGGGTTCCAAGAGCAGTTCTTC. Its translation is CATSEAGGFQEQFF.

This clonotype was observed a handful of times. The V call is TRBV3-1, the J call TRBJ2-6, with unresolved D. CDR3 size: 18 residues. Trimming pared 0 bases from V and 0 bases from J, leaving 12 bases between. Germline assignment: CDR1 LGHDT and CDR2 YNNKEL (reference sequence). CDR3 protein: CASSQESLTPSGANVLTF. The CDR3 DNA reads TGTGCCAGCAGCCAAGAAAGTCTTACCCCCTCTGGGGCCAACGTCCTGACTTTC.

Details on this clonotype: This may be a read error: a much more frequent sequence differs by one nucleotide. The J gene is TRBJ2-1, the V gene TRBV6-1; 10 bases line up with TRBD1. Germline CDR1 is MNHNS and CDR2 is SASEGT. This CDR3 has 17 amino acids. The CDR3 region is CASSEYPDRGQYNGQFF. The DNA of the CDR3 is TGTGCCAGCAGTGAGTACCCAGACAGGGGGCAGTACAATGGGCAGTTCTTC.

This clonotype has ten or more counts. The chain is built from TRBV7-9 and TRBJ1-2; maybe TRBD1 (6 bases). CDR1 is SEHNR and CDR2 is FQNEAQ in the germline V gene (reference sequence). Trimming cost V 4 bases and J 1 base, with 19 bases left between them. The CDR3 is made up of 17 amino acids. DNA of the CDR3: TGTGCCAGCAGCTACATCTCACGACAGGACCTTAACTATGGCTACACCTTC. Its protein is CASSYISRQDLNYGYTF.

This clonotype was seen many times. The rearrangement links TRBV20-1 to TRBJ1-3, with D unclear. The CDR3 is made up of 11 amino acids. In germline, CDR1 is DFQATT, CDR2 SNEGSKA (reference sequence). V was trimmed by 5 bases and J by 2 bases, leaving 4 bases between them. The CDR3 loop is CSAPAGNTIYF. The CDR3 DNA is TGCAGTGCTCCCGCTGGAAACACCATATATTTT.

This clonotype was observed at least ten times. The chain links TRBV12-3 or TRBV12-4 to TRBJ2-3, with D possibly being TRBD1 or TRBD2 (6 bases each). V shed 5 bases and J shed 6 bases, with 15 bases lying between them. The CDR3 consists of 14 residues. Here the CDR3 DNA reads TGTGCCAGCAGTCGGGGGCAGAGGCCCGATACGCAGTATTTT. As protein: CASSRGQRPDTQYF.

The sample holds many counts of this clonotype. This chain connects TRBV7-9 to TRBJ2-2, with 8 bases aligning to TRBD2. CDR1 is SEHNR, CDR2 FQNEAQ, per germline (reference sequence). The CDR3 length is 17 residues. After removal of 6 bases from V and 5 bases from J, the junction contained 14 bases not matched to a gene. For the CDR3, the DNA is TGTGCCAGCAGAATTTCGCGGGGGGCGAGTAAAACCGGGGAGCTGTTTTTT. It codes for CASRISRGASKTGELFF.

A word on this clonotype: This may arise from a read error, as a much more abundant clone is one base away. This CDR3 is CAISDTGTSGTTDTQYF. The CDR3 DNA follows: TGTGCCATCAGTGACACCGGGACTAGCGGGACCACAGATACGCAGTATTTT. This sequence joins TRBV10-3 and TRBJ2-3; 13 bases map to TRBD2. The CDR3 totals 17 residues. Germline loops: CDR1 ENHRY, CDR2 SYGVKD. The V gene end was trimmed by 3 bases and the J gene end by 2 bases; junction bases not matched to a gene: 5.

In its sample, this clonotype was seen many times. The V call is TRBV7-6, the J call TRBJ1-1; D not resolved. Germline V gives CDR1 SGHVS, CDR2 FNYEAQ. Trimming cost V 0 bases and J 4 bases, with 21 bases left between them. This CDR3 comprises 18 residues. The CDR3 DNA is TGTGCCAGCAGCTTAGCGCGGAGCGGACTCACATCCGGCACTGAAGCTTTCTTT. Protein product: CASSLARSGLTSGTEAFF.

There are many counts of this clonotype. The chain has TRBV20-1 and TRBJ2-4; D ambiguous. Germline V CDR1 and CDR2: DFQATT, SNEGSKA (reference sequence). The length of the CDR3 is 14 residues. Trimming shortened V by 7 bases and J by 6 bases, and 19 bases separated the two germline ends. The CDR3 reads CSVPPLDKINIQYF. CDR3 sequence (DNA): TGCAGTGTCCCTCCGTTAGACAAAATAAACATTCAGTACTTC.

At least ten counts were recorded for this clonotype. This rearrangement joins TRBV3-1 to TRBJ2-2, with TRBD1 matching over 9 bases. The length of the CDR3 is 18 residues. The germline gives CDR1 LGHDT, CDR2 YNNKEL (reference sequence). V lost 3 bases to trimming and J lost 7 bases; unmatched junction nucleotides: 15. The CDR3 loop is CASSHLIRAGTGIGELFF. The CDR3 DNA is TGTGCCAGCAGCCATTTAATCCGAGCCGGGACAGGGATCGGGGAGCTGTTTTTT. The whole variable domain, remainder taken from reference TRBV3-1 and TRBJ2-2, is DTAVSQTPKYLVTQMGNDKSIKCEQNLGHDTMYWYKQDSKKFLKIMFSYNNKELIINETVPNRFSPKSPDKAHLNLHINSLELGDSAVYFCASSHLIRAGTGIGELFFGEGSRLTVL.